This T cell receptor (beta chain) originates from a study of blood T cells in healthy people across ages. The CDR3 loop spans 14 amino acids. Germline loops: CDR1 LNHNV, CDR2 YYDKDF (reference sequence). Trimming took 3 bases from V and 1 from J, leaving 9 bases between them. A sample-barcoded 5' primer and a J-beta primer mix were used in a second PCR of about 7 to 12 cycles. One entry per CDR3 protein results from TCRdb running MiXCR on the 5' RACE reads. The table lists about 1.6 million distinct CDR3 sequences, about 32% of them singletons. The sequence derives from a woman aged 25 to 39 in good health. The sequencing input was blood. This chain connects TRBV15 to TRBJ1-1; D unclear. The CDR3 loop is CATSRVLSNTEAFF. The CDR3 coding sequence is TGTGCCACCAGCAGGGTTCTGTCGAACACTGAAGCTTTCTTT.